This T cell receptor beta chain comes out of a study of PD-1 blockade in classical Hodgkin lymphoma. Trimming took 3 bases from V and 1 from J, leaving 10 bases between them. Germline V CDR1 and CDR2: LNHDA, SQIVND (reference sequence). This CDR3 comprises 14 residues. Profiled with immunoSEQ multiplex PCR; TCRdb holds only in-frame clones, not every one. The profile shows roughly 40,000 clones, over 70% of them singletons. By proportion, this clone is medium-sized. Relapse was seen in all patients after autologous stem cell transplantation, and brentuximab vedotin exposure was variable. The rearrangement uses TRBV19 and TRBJ2-7; no clear D gene. The source material was peripheral blood mononuclear cells (PBMCs), sampled at baseline. This TCR came from a human donor with classical Hodgkin lymphoma. DNA for the CDR3: TGTGCCAGTAGTATGTGGCTAGAATCCTACGAGCAGTACTTC. Translating gives CASSMWLESYEQYF.